This T cell receptor beta chain emerged from a study of T cells in Graves' hyperthyroidism and ophthalmopathy. Study-level background: Peripheral blood was secured at the point of initial diagnosis, before any treatment. Study conclusions and caveats: With a median lead of about 6.9 months before onset, the model predicted ophthalmopathy. Ophthalmopathy cases were set apart from stable hyperthyroidism by a 13 V-J model.

The CDR3 is 14 amino acids. V lost 8 bases to trimming and J lost 7 bases, with 20 bases between them. The germline gives CDR1 MNHNS, CDR2 SASEGT. Remarks on this clonotype: What it recognizes is unknown.

The TCR beta CDR3 regions underwent amplification using RNA transcripts as the source. Primed by the HTBI set, a first-round RT-PCR was run on the TCR CDR3. MiXCR, applied by TCRdb to the multiplex PCR reads, yields one record per CDR3 protein. The profile shows almost 350,000 distinct CDR3 sequences, around 18% of them singletons. The specimen sequenced was blood. The J gene is TRBJ1-1, the V gene TRBV6-1; a weak D match, TRBD1 (6 bases). This clonotype was obtained from a woman between 40 and 55 years old with Graves' ophthalmopathy. The CDR3 loop is CASHGGASSSEAFF. In DNA form, the CDR3 reads TGTGCCAGCCACGGGGGGGCATCTTCCAGTGAAGCTTTCTTT.